Below, 3 T cell receptor beta chains from the same sample are listed, as sequenced in a study of T cell responses to AZD1222 COVID-19 vaccine. Only in-frame clones appear in the TCRdb table, and some are missing; sequencing was by immunoSEQ multiplex PCR. The table includes roughly 180,000 clones, approximately 94% detected once. Source: peripheral blood, taken on day 0 of AZD1222 vaccination. These receptors originate from an adult in good health.

The chain carries TRBV18 and TRBJ2-2; 7 nucleotides line up with TRBD1. The CDR3 is made up of 16 amino acids. Germline V gene sequence: CDR1 KGHSH, CDR2 LQKENI. With V trimmed by 2 bases and J by 4 bases, 7 bases remained unmatched. The CDR3 loop is CASSPKSQGSTGELFF. In DNA form, the CDR3 reads TGTGCCAGCTCACCAAAATCACAGGGGAGCACCGGGGAGCTGTTTTTT.

The rearrangement links TRBV6-5 to TRBJ2-1, with 8 positions matching TRBD1. Germline CDR1 reads MNHEY; CDR2 reads SVGAGI. The CDR3 consists of 15 residues. J lost 4 bases, V lost 8 bases, and 10 bases had no gene match. CDR3 sequence reads: CASWDRTGFYNEQFF. The CDR3 coding sequence is TGTGCCAGCTGGGACAGGACGGGATTTTACAATGAGCAGTTCTTC.

This clone appeared a few times. V and J are TRBV5-1 and TRBJ2-7; TRBD2 matches at 8 bases. The trim removed 1 base at V and 7 bases at J, leaving 19 bases unmatched. The length of the CDR3 is 18 residues. Germline assignment: CDR1 SGHRS and CDR2 YFSETQ. CDR3 DNA sequence: TGCGCCAGCAGCTTGACCACCGGGGGTAGCGGGACCCAGAGAGAGCAGTACTTC. This translates into CASSLTTGGSGTQREQYF.